The T cell receptor beta chain under discussion was sequenced for a study of Graves' ophthalmopathy and Graves' hyperthyroidism listed by TCRdb under 2018. Background for the entire study: Hyperthyroidism was considered stable if no progression to ophthalmopathy occurred within 18 months of follow-up. In more than five hyperthyroidism patients, T-cell repertoires of thyroid tissue and blood were compared. An independent validation cohort comprised around 20 hyperthyroidism patients and 15 to 17 patients who later progressed from hyperthyroidism to ophthalmopathy. In total, 135 blood samples were TCR-sequenced: fewer than 50 ophthalmopathy, under 80 hyperthyroidism and about 17 hyperthyroidism-to-ophthalmopathy patients. Once sampling was done, hyperthyroidism patients were given methimazole at a starting dose of 30 mg daily, while ophthalmopathy patients were given high-dose intravenous methylprednisolone. To explore V-J signatures distinguishing ophthalmopathy from hyperthyroidism, a discovery set of about a hundred patients (roughly 42 ophthalmopathy, about 57 stable hyperthyroidism) was enrolled. To tell Graves' ophthalmopathy apart from Graves' hyperthyroidism, and to predict which patients would progress to ophthalmopathy, the study relied on TCR beta repertoire signatures.

V loses 6 bases of germline sequence and J loses 0 bases, and the interval between the two ends is 13 bases. The germline V gene (reference sequence) provides CDR1 DFQATT and CDR2 SNEGSKA. The CDR3 goes from the cysteine to the phenylalanine over 14 residues. The only DNA kept is the CDR3, 42 bases in frame from the first base. Overall study results and their limits: Ophthalmopathy was separated from stable hyperthyroidism by the 13-signature model with 85% to 90% sensitivity and roughly 83% specificity in cross-validation and with 80%/75% in the test set. In validation, the model predicted ophthalmopathy progression with 55% to 71% sensitivity and about 77% specificity; roughly 11 predicted patients were CT-confirmed with GO in a median of around 6 months. Among expanded thyroid clonotypes with frequency above 0.001, most also showed up in blood, which suggests that blood repertoires may reflect the thyroid immune response. No statistical method was used to predetermine the sample size, and group allocation was not hidden from the investigators.

Turning to this clonotype: The target of this receptor is not known. Base qualities are not at hand, and no much larger clone is one base apart.

For repertoire sequencing, TCR beta CDR3 regions were amplified from RNA transcripts. The first round was an RT-PCR using HTBI primers with the Qiagen OneStep RT-PCR kit, and this first round was followed by a second-round multiplex PCR, then size selection and purification. Libraries were sequenced on an Illumina HiSeq2000 using paired-end 100 bp reads. Turning to the authors' computational methods: SOAPnuke was used for read processing, and reads with adapters, uncalled bases, a mean Phred below 15, or no exact constant-primer or identifier match were discarded. COPE v1.2.5 was used to merge high-quality paired reads. Clonotypes were defined as unique nucleotide sequences and were aligned to IMGT TRB V, D and J references using MiTCR v1.1. Analysis was restricted to V-J combinations with a frequency above 0.0001, which covered over 98% of repertoires. For each V-J combination, a TCR clonal expansion and chaos score was defined as the ratio of F50 clonal expansion to chaos observed in the TCRdist matrix. Welch's t-statistics and random forest were used to narrow the features down to over ten V-J combinations, which were then fed into a naive Bayes classifier. Thyroid-blood repertoire similarity was quantified with the Morisita-Horn index. TCRdb redid the processing of the public reads, applying fastp at Q25 and MiXCR, and retained in-frame beta chains. Each entry is one CDR3 protein sequence, shown with its most common DNA and genes. In this record, the V and J calls reflect TCRdb's handling and not the investigators' own analysis. This sample lists about 1.1 million distinct CDR3 sequences; 35% to 40% were detected once. Around 10% of the sample belongs to the ten largest clones.

Patients with hyperthyroidism were aged 18 to 65 years, had been newly diagnosed, and had a disease duration of less than 2 months. Patients were excluded if they had other autoimmune diseases, uncontrolled infections, pregnancy or lactation. Diagnosis was based on clinical symptoms, serum thyroxine, TRAb, thyroid ultrasound and orbital computed tomography. Total RNA was extracted with Trizol reagent and quality-checked on an Agilent 2100 Bioanalyzer. Sequencing was performed on peripheral blood or thyroid tissue (not recorded which). The chain is assembled from TRBV20-1 and TRBJ2-3; TRBD1 is a weak D gene call, 6 bases matching. This receptor was identified in an adult man with Graves' hyperthyroidism. The CDR3 reads as follows: CSARNRVSTDTQYF. The nucleotide sequence is TGCAGTGCCCGAAACAGGGTTAGCACAGATACGCAGTATTTT.